This is a list of T cell receptor beta chains from one sample in a study of read filtering for tumor transcriptome and immune sequencing. TCRdb used MiXCR to reprocess the reads, holding one entry per CDR3 protein. Altogether under 30,000 distinct CDR3 sequences are present, 20% to 25% being singletons, with the ten largest covering about 51%. The sample comprised a population of CD138-negative cells sorted from bone marrow. These receptor sequences come from a donor at least 40 years old with multiple myeloma. Both conserved end residues are trimmed from each CDR3. Clone size, where shown, is once, few, many, or a class for clones that have expanded.

cdr3_aa: SARDPGTKIINEQF
clone_size: many
v_call: TRBV20-1

cdr3_aa: SADRTQISGQF
clone_size: many
v_call: TRBV20-1

cdr3_aa: ASSPGLGFQY
clone_size: many
v_call: TRBV11-2

cdr3_aa: ASSFRVVTEAF
clone_size: many
v_call: TRBV7-8

cdr3_aa: SALGLAGGPDTQY
clone_size: many
v_call: TRBV20-1

cdr3_aa: ASSFKGGSYEQY
clone_size: many
v_call: TRBV5-4

cdr3_aa: ASSYFAGGHNEQF
clone_size: NA
v_call: TRBV6-5

cdr3_aa: SASSSERNEQF
clone_size: many
v_call: TRBV20-1

cdr3_aa: SAPSLVYEQY
clone_size: many
v_call: TRBV20-1

cdr3_aa: SARDSLANYQSSYNEQF
clone_size: many
v_call: TRBV20-1

cdr3_aa: ASTTTRTGGVYEQY
clone_size: many
v_call: TRBV19

cdr3_aa: SVTTKGELF
clone_size: many
v_call: TRBV29-1

cdr3_aa: ASSSGGSGANVLT
clone_size: many
v_call: TRBV7-2

cdr3_aa: ASSFLAGGSGELF
clone_size: many
v_call: TRBV28

cdr3_aa: ASSYRGQAADTQY
clone_size: NA
v_call: TRBV6-5

cdr3_aa: ASSQGHEQY
clone_size: few
v_call: TRBV3-1

cdr3_aa: ASSPSGDPYNEQF
clone_size: many
v_call: TRBV19

cdr3_aa: ASSSPTGWNEQF
clone_size: many
v_call: TRBV7-2

cdr3_aa: ASSYNRVYSYEQY
clone_size: many
v_call: TRBV6-5

cdr3_aa: SVRDSYSYEQY
clone_size: many
v_call: TRBV29-1

cdr3_aa: ASSAPRGPQH
clone_size: medium-sized
v_call: TRBV28

cdr3_aa: ASSFGEPPEAF
clone_size: NA
v_call: TRBV7-9

cdr3_aa: ASQRGGSYNEQF
clone_size: many
v_call: TRBV3-1

cdr3_aa: ASSPTGSGANVLT
clone_size: many
v_call: TRBV2

cdr3_aa: ASSLSGRWGYEQY
clone_size: large
v_call: TRBV28

cdr3_aa: SAPDTGTEAF
clone_size: many
v_call: TRBV20-1

cdr3_aa: ATSGTGVETQY
clone_size: once
v_call: TRBV24-1